This entry lists 8 T cell receptor beta chains sequenced from one sample in a study of T cells in tumors after PD-1 blockade. Clones were read by immunoSEQ multiplex PCR, and TCRdb kept only the in-frame ones, dropping some. This sample carries 20,000 to 25,000 clones, around 80% of them seen once, and the ten largest clones take approximately 25%. This specimen was PBMCs, taken before anti-PD-1 treatment. The receptors come from a human donor with basal cell carcinoma.

This chain joins TRBV3-1 (or the pseudogene TRBV3-2) and TRBJ1-2; D is unclear. With 7 bases removed from V and 8 bases from J, the gap between germline ends came to 17 bases. CDR1 is LGHDT, CDR2 YNNKEL, per germline (reference sequence). CDR3 size: 13 residues. CDR3 sequence reads: CASTHRSGSGYTF. The CDR3 bases are TGTGCCAGCACCCACCGTTCGGGGTCCGGCTACACCTTC.

This clone was found a few times. The chain carries TRBV4-1 and TRBJ1-5; D gene ambiguous. The germline V gene encodes CDR1 MGHRA and CDR2 YSYEKL. V was pared by 4 bases and J by 0 bases, with 13 bases between. The CDR3 has 16 residues. Here the CDR3 reads CASSPEAFVSNQPQHF. The CDR3 nucleotides are TGCGCCAGCAGCCCCGAAGCATTTGTTAGCAATCAGCCCCAGCATTTT.

The gene calls are TRBV6-2 or TRBV6-3 and TRBJ2-1; D remains unclear. Germline-derived CDR1 and CDR2 are MNHEY and SVGEGT. The CDR3 length is 14 residues. The ends were cut back, 5 bases at V and 0 bases at J, with 8 bases in the middle. CDR3 amino acids: CASSRSDSYNEQFF. The CDR3 bases are TGTGCCAGCAGTCGATCGGACTCCTACAATGAGCAGTTCTTC.

Of note for this clone: At one end, the junction sequence differs from germline, possibly due to a read error. Other DNA variants within this sample encode the same CDR3. J is TRBJ2-1 and V is TRBV2, with TRBD2 identical over 8 bases. CDR1 is SNHLY and CDR2 is FYNNEI in the germline V gene. This CDR3 region has 19 residues. This chain's CDR3 is CARSDGGAGAGSSYNEQFF. In nucleotides, the CDR3 is TGTGCCCGCAGTGACGGGGGGGCGGGGGCGGGGAGCTCCTACAATGAGCAGTTCTTC.

By proportion, this clone is medium-sized (0.01 to 0.1%). The gene calls are TRBV24-1 and TRBJ2-2; D not certain. Germline lookup yields CDR1 KGHDR and CDR2 SFDVKD. Between the trimmed V and J ends, which lost 4 bases and 7 bases, there was a span of 3 bases. This CDR3 is built from 11 residues. In nucleotides, the CDR3 is TGTGCCACCAGTGAGGGCGGGGAGCTGTTTTTT. Its protein product is CATSEGGELFF.

The chain combines TRBV7-9 with TRBJ2-3, with 9 bases lining up with TRBD2. V dropped 6 bases and J dropped 2; count of bases not matched to a gene: 9. Germline assignment: CDR1 SEHNR and CDR2 FQNEAQ (reference sequence). The CDR3 has 16 amino acids. The CDR3 is CASSSQTSGYTDTQYF. The CDR3 DNA follows: TGTGCCAGCAGTTCCCAGACTAGCGGTTACACAGATACGCAGTATTTT.

The CDR3 region has the DNA TGTGCCAGCAGTTTATCCGGCGGCGTCGAGGGGCCCCAGCATTTT. It specifies CASSLSGGVEGPQHF. V gene TRBV27 combines with J gene TRBJ1-5, with D uncertain. Germline V gene lookup returns CDR1 MNHEY and CDR2 SMNVEV (reference sequence). The CDR3 is made up of 15 amino acids. V lost 0 bases and J lost 9, with 15 bases in between.

This clone has a handful of counts. The genes are TRBV6-2 or TRBV6-3 and TRBJ2-3; 7 nucleotides agree with TRBD1. Germline V gene sequence: CDR1 MNHEY, CDR2 SVGEGT. The CDR3 has 15 residues. Trimming took 3 bases from V and 2 from J; bases not matched to a gene: 5. CDR3: CASSYRDRSTDTQYF. In DNA, the CDR3 is TGTGCCAGCAGTTATCGGGACAGATCCACAGATACGCAGTATTTT.